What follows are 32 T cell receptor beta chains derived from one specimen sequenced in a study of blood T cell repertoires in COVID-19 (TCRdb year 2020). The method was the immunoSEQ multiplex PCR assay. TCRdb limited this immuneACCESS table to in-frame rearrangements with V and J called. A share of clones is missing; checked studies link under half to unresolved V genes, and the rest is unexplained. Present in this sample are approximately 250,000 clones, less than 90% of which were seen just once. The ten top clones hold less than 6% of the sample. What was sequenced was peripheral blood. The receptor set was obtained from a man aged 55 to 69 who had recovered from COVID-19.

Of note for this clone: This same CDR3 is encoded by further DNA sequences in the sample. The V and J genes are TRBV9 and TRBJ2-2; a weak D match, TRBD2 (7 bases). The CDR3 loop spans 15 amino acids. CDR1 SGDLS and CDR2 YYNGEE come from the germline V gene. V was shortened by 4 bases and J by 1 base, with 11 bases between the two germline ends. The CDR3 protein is CASSFGGLNTGELFF. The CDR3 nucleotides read TGTGCCAGCAGCTTCGGGGGGCTGAACACCGGGGAGCTGTTTTTT.

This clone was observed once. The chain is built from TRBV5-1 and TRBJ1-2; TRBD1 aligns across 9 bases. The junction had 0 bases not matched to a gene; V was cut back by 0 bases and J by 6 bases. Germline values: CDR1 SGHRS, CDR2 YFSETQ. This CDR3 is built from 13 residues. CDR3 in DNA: TGCGCCAGCAGCTTGGGGGACAGGGATGGCTACACCTTC. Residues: CASSLGDRDGYTF. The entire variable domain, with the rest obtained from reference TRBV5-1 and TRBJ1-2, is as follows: KAGVTQTPRYLIKTRGQQVTLSCSPISGHRSVSWYQQTPGQGLQFLFEYFSETQRNKGNFPGRFSGRQFSNSRSEMNVSTLELGDSALYLCASSLGDRDGYTFGSGTRLTVV.

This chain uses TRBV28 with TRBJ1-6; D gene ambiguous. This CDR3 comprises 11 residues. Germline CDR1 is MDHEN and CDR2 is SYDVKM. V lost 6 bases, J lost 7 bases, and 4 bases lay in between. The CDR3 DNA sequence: TGTGCCAGCAGATCGAATTCACCCCTCCACTTT. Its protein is CASRSNSPLHF.

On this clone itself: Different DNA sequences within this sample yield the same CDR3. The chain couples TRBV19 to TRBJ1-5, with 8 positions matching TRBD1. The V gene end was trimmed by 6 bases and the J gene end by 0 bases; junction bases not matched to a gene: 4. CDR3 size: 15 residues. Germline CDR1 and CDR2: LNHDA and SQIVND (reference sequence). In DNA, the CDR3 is TGTGCCAGTAGCAGCGACAGGGGTAGCAATCAGCCCCAGCATTTT. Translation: CASSSDRGSNQPQHF.

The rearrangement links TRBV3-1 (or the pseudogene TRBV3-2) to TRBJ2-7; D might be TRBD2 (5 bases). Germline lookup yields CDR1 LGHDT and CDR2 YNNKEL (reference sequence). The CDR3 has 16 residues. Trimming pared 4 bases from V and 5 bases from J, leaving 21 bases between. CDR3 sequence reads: CASSLSPAGRRHEQYF. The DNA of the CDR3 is TGTGCCAGCAGCCTATCTCCGGCAGGTCGGAGGCACGAGCAGTACTTC.

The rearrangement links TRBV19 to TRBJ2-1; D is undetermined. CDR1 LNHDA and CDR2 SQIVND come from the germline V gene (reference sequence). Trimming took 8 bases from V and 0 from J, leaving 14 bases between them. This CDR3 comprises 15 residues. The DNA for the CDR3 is TGTGCCAGTGGAACCACAGTCAGCTCCTACAATGAGCAGTTCTTC. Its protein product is CASGTTVSSYNEQFF.

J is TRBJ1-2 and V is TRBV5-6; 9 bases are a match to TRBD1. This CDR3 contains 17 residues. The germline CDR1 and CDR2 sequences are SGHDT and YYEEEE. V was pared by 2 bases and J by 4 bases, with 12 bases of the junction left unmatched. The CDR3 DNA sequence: TGTGCCAGCAGCTTTATAACACGGGACAGGGACCTCTATGGCTACACCTTC. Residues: CASSFITRDRDLYGYTF.

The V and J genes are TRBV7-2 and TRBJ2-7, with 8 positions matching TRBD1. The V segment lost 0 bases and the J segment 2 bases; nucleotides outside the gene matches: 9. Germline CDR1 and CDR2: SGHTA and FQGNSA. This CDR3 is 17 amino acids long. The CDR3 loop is CASSLAHPGQGPYEQYF. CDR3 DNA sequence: TGTGCCAGCAGCTTAGCGCACCCTGGACAGGGCCCCTACGAGCAGTACTTC. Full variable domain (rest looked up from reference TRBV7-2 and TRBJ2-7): GAGVSQSPSNKVTEKGKDVELRCDPISGHTALYWYRQSLGQGLEFLIYFQGNSAPDKSGLPSDRFSAERTGGSVSTLTIQRTQQEDSAVYLCASSLAHPGQGPYEQYFGPGTRLTVT.

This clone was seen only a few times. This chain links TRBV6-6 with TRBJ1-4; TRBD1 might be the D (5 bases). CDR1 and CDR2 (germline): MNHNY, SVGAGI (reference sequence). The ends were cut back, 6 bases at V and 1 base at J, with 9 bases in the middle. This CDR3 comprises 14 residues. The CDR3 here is CASRPGGTNEKLFF. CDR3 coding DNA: TGTGCCAGCAGACCGGGGGGAACTAATGAAAAACTGTTTTTT.

CDR3 residues: CASSVGPVPITDTQYF. Here the CDR3 DNA reads TGTGCCAGCAGCGTAGGTCCGGTTCCTATCACAGATACGCAGTATTTT. The V and J genes are TRBV9 and TRBJ2-3, with D unclear. Germline lookup yields CDR1 SGDLS and CDR2 YYNGEE. V was clipped by 0 bases and J by 2 bases, with 13 bases between them. CDR3 size: 16 residues.

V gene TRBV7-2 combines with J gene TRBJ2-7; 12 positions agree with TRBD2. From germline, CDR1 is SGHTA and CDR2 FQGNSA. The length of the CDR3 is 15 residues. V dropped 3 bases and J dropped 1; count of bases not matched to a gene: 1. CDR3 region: CASSFGLAGSYEQYF. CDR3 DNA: TGTGCCAGCAGCTTCGGACTAGCGGGGTCCTACGAGCAGTACTTC.

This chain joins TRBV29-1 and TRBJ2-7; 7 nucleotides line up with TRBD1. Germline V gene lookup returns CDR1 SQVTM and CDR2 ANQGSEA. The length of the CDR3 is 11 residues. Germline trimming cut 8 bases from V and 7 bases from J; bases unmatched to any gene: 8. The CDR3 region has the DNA TGCAGCATACAACAGGGGTCTGAGCAGTACTTC. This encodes CSIQQGSEQYF.

CDR3: CASSESPVSGEQYF. DNA for the CDR3: TGCGCCAGCAGTGAGTCTCCCGTCTCGGGCGAGCAGTACTTC. The J gene is TRBJ2-7, the V gene TRBV10-1; no reliable D call. Germline CDR1 reads WNHNN; CDR2 reads SYGVQD (reference sequence). The CDR3 contains 14 residues. Trimming took 0 bases from V and 6 from J, leaving 12 bases between them.

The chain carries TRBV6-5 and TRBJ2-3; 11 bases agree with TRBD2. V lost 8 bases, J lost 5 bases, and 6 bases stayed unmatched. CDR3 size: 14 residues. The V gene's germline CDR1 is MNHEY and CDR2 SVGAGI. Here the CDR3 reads CASLLAGGRDTQYF. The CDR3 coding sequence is TGTGCCAGCTTGCTAGCGGGGGGACGAGATACGCAGTATTTT.

CDR3 protein: CASSLPGTSGSLRETQYF. The CDR3 coding sequence is TGTGCCAGCAGCTTACCCGGGACTAGCGGGAGTCTCCGGGAGACCCAGTACTTC. The V call is TRBV5-6, the J call TRBJ2-5, with 14 bases identical to TRBD2. The V and J ends lost 2 bases and 5 bases, in that order; junction bases with no gene match: 11. In germline, CDR1 is SGHDT, CDR2 YYEEEE. This CDR3 comprises 18 residues.

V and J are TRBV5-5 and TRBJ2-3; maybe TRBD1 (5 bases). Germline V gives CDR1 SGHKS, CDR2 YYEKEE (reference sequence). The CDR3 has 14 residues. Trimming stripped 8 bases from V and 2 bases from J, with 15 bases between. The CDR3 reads CASQGSLNTDTQYF. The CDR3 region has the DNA TGTGCCAGTCAGGGCAGCTTAAACACAGATACGCAGTATTTT. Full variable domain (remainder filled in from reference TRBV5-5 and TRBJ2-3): DAGVTQSPTHLIKTRGQQVTLRCSPISGHKSVSWYQQVLGQGPQFIFQYYEKEERGRGNFPDRFSARQFPNYSSELNVNALLLGDSALYLCASQGSLNTDTQYFGPGTRLTVL.

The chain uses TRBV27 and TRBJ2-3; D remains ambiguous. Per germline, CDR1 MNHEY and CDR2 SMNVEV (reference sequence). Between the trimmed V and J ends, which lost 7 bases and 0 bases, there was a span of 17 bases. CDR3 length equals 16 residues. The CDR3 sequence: CASTPSRQASTDTQYF. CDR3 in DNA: TGTGCCAGCACCCCTTCGAGACAAGCTAGCACAGATACGCAGTATTTT.

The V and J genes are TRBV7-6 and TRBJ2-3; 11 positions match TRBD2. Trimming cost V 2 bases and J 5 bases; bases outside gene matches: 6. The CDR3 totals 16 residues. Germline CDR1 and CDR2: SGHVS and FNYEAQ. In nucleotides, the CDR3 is TGTGCCAGCAGCTTAACGACTAGCGGGATTAGAGATACGCAGTATTTT. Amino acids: CASSLTTSGIRDTQYF.

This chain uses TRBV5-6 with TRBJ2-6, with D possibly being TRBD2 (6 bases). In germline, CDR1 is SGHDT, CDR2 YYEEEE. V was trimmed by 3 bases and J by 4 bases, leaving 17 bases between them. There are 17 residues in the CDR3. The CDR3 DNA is TGTGCCAGCAGCTCGCCGAGGCGGGGTTTAGGGGCCAACGTCCTGACTTTC. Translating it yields CASSSPRRGLGANVLTF. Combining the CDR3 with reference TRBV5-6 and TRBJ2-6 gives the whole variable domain DAGVTQSPTHLIKTRGQQVTLRCSPKSGHDTVSWYQQALGQGPQFIFQYYEEEERQRGNFPDRFSGHQFPNYSSELNVNALLLGDSALYLCASSSPRRGLGANVLTFGAGSRLTVL.

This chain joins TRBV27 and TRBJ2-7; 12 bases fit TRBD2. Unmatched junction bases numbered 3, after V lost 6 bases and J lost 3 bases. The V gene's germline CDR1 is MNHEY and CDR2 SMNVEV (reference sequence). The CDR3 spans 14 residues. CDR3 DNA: TGTGCCAGCAGGACTAGCGGGAGATTCTACGAGCAGTACTTC. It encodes CASRTSGRFYEQYF.

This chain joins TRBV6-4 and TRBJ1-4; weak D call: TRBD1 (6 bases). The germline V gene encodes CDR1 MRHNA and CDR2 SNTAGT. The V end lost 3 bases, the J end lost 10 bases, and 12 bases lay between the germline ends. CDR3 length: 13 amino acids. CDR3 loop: CASSERGQGKLFF. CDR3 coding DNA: TGTGCCAGCAGTGAGAGGGGACAAGGAAAACTGTTTTTT.

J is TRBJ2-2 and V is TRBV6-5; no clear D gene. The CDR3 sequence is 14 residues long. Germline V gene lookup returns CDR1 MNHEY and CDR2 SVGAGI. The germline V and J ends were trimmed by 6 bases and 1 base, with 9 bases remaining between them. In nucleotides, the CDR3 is TGTGCCAGCAGCGAGAGACAGAACACCGGGGAGCTGTTTTTT. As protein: CASSERQNTGELFF.

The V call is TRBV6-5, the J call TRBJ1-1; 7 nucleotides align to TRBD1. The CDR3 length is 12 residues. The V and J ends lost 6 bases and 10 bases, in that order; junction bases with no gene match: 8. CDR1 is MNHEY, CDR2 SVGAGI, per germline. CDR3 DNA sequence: TGTGCCAGCAGGCCTTTTACAGGGGTAGCTTTCTTT. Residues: CASRPFTGVAFF.

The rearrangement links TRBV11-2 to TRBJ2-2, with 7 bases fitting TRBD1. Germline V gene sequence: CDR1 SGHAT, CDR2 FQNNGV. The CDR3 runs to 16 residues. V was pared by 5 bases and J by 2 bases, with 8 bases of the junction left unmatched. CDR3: CASSPPGTANTGELFF. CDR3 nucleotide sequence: TGTGCCAGCAGCCCCCCCGGGACAGCAAACACCGGGGAGCTGTTTTTT.

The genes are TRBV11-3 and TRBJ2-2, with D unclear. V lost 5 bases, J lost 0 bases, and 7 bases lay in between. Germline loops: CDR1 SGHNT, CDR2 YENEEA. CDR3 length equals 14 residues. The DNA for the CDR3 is TGTGCCAGCAGCCCCCTATCGAACACCGGGGAGCTGTTTTTT. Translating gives CASSPLSNTGELFF.

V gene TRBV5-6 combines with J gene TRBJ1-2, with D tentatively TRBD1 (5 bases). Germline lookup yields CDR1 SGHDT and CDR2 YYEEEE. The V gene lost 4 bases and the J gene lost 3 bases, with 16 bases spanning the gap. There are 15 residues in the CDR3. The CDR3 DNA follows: TGTGCCAGCAGCGTCGGCGGTGGAGGGGACTATGGCTACACCTTC. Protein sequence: CASSVGGGGDYGYTF.

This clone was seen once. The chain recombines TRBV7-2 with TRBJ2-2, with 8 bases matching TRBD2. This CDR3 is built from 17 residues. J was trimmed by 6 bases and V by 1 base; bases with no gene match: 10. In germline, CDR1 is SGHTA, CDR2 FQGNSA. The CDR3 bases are TGTGCCAGCAGCTTAGTTGCAGCGGGAGTAGGTGCCGGGGAGCTGTTTTTT. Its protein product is CASSLVAAGVGAGELFF.

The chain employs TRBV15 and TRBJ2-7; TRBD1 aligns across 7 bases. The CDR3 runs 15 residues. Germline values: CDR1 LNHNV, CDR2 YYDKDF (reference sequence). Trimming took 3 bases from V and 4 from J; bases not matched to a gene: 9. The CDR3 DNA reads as TGTGCCACCAGCAGCCCGGGACAGACCTCGTACGAGCAGTACTTC. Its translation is CATSSPGQTSYEQYF.

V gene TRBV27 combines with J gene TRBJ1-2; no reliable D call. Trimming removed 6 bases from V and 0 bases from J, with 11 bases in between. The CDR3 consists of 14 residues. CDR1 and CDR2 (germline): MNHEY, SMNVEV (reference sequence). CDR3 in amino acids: CASRSWAANYGYTF. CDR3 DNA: TGTGCCAGCAGGTCCTGGGCAGCTAACTATGGCTACACCTTC.

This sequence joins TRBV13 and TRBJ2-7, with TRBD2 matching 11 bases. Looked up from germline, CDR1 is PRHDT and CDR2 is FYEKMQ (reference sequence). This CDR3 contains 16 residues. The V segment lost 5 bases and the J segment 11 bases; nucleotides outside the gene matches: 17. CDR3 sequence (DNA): TGTGCCAGCAGCACGAGGACCGGGACTAGCGGCTCCGGGGAGTACTTC. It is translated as CASSTRTGTSGSGEYF. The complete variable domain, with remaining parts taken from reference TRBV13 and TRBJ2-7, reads AAGVIQSPRHLIKEKRETATLKCYPIPRHDTVYWYQQGPGQDPQFLISFYEKMQSDKGSIPDRFSAQQFSDYHSELNMSSLELGDSALYFCASSTRTGTSGSGEYFGPGTRLTVT.

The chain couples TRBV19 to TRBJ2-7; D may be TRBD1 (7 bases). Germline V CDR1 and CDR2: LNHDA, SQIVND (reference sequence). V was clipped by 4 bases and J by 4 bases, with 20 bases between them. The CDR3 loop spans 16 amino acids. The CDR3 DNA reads TGTGCCAGTAGTAAAATCGGGGGACAGAAGACTTACGAGCAGTACTTC. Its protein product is CASSKIGGQKTYEQYF.

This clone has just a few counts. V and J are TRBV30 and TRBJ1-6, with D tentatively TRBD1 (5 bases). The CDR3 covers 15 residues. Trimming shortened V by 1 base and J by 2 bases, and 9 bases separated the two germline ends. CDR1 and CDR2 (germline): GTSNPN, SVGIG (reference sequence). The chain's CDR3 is CAWSAGVPYNSPLHF. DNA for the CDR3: TGTGCCTGGAGTGCGGGGGTCCCCTATAATTCACCCCTCCACTTT. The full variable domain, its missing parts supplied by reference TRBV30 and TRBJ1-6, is SQTIHQWPATLVQPVGSPLSLECTVEGTSNPNLYWYRQAAGRGLQLLFYSVGIGQISSEVPQNLSASRPQDRQFILSSKKLLLSDSGFYLCAWSAGVPYNSPLHFGNGTRLTVT.